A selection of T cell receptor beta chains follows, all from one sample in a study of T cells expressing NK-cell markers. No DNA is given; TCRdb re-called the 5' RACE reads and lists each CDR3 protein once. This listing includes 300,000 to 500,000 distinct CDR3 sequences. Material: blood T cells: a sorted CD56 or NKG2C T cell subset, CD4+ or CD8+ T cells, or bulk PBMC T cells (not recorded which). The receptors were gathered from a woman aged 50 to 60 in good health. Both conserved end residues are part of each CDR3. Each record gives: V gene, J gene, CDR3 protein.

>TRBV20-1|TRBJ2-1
CSATRLAGSGNEQFF
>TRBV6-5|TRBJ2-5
CASSSNSVETQYF
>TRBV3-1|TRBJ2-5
CASRHRGLQETQYF
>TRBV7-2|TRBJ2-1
CASTSHSGLRSYNEQFF
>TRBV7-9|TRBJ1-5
CASSLGQKNQPQHF
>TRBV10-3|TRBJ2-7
CAIKGTGDYEQYF
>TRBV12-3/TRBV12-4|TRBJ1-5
CASTDSTGTGGQPQHF
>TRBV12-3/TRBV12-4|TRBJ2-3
CATLASDTDTQYF
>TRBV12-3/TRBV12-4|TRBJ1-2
CASSALIGGDGYTF
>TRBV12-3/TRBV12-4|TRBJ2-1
CASSQAGEKYEQFF
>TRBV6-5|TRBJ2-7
CASSWKDSYEQYF
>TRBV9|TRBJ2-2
CASSFDRSNTGELFF
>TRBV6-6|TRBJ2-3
CATRGLAGPDTQYF
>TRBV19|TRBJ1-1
CASRWGTEAFF
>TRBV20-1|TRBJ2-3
CSPQAEVSTDTQYF
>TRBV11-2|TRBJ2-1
CASSPYGNEQFF
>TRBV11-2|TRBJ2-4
CASSLGDFWREVKNIQYF
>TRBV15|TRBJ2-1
CATSRVPAGGRYNEQFF
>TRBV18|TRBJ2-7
CASSPDGGIEQYF
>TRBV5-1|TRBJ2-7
CASSGLGSLSGEQYF
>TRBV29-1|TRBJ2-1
CSERDRGYNEQFF
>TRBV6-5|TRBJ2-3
CASSYGITDTQYF
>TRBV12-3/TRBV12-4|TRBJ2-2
CASKPGGPPGELFF
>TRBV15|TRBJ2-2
CATGWQLNTGELFF
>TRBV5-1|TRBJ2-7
CASSNLAGAIYEQYF
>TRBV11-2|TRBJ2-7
CASSSRSSHEQYF
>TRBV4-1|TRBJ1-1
CASSQVHLGQPNTEAFF
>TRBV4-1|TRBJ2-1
CASSQSRNEQFF
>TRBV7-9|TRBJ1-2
CASSLKEGSFRVGYGYTF
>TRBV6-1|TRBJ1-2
CASRMAGENYGYTF
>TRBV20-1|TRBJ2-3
CSARRPSGGTQWTQYF
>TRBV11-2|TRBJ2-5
CASRGQLQETQYF
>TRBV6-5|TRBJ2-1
CASSPIRTASNEQFF
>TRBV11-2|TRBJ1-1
CASSRTGKGTEAFF
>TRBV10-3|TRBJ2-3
CAIKPREGTDTQYF
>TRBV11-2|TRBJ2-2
CASTRGTDTGELFF
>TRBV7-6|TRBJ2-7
CASSLRTDYGEQYF
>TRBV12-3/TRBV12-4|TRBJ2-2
CASSSLGRNTGELFF
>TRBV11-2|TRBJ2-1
CAQGCIWGNEQFF
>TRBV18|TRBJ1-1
CASSPLQTDKAFF
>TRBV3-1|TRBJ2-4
CASSRRRVGQVDIQYF
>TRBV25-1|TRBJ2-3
CASSELAGEGTDTQYF
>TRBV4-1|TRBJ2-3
CASGFGLEPHTDTQYF
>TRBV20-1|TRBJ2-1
CSARGVYNEQFF
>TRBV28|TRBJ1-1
CASTLTGGSPNTEAFF
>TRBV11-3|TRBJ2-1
CASSLEEINSYNEQFF
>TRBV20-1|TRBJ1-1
CSAKGDRVRVDTEAFF
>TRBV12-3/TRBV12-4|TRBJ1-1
CASSPLGTGKYRQAFF
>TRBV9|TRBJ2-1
CASTRDAYNEQFF
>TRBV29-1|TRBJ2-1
CSVLGTSFYNEQFF
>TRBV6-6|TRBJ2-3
CASSHLPTIPDTQYF
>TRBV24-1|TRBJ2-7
CATSDRASKKHEQYF
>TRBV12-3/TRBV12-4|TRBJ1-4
CASSSDTNEKLFF
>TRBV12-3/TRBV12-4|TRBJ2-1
CASSLVGPRGEQFF
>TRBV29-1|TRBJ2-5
CSVDSGSWKETQYF
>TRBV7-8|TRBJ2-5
CASSLGLAAVISTQYF
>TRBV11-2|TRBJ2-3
CASAQVEGTQYF